This T cell receptor beta chain was recorded in a study of T cell responses to AZD1222 COVID-19 vaccine. Overall study findings and caveats: Nearly half of spike-specific TCRs reportedly target unmutated variant regions. A mostly white British donor set with more females was recruited, and clonal diversity was possibly underestimated. The breadth and depth of Spike-specific TCRs increased once two AZD1222 doses had been given.

This clone was observed a few times. Antigen unknown. Profiled with immunoSEQ multiplex PCR; TCRdb holds only in-frame clones, not every one. The table lists around 190,000 clones, approximately 86% of them singletons, with 11% in the top ten. The TCR was taken from an adult who received the AZD1222 COVID-19 vaccine. Sequencing was performed on peripheral blood, taken 28 days after the second AZD1222 dose.

The CDR3 sequence is CASSSGGLQGGYGYTF. DNA of the CDR3: TGTGCCAGCAGTTCCGGCGGTTTACAGGGTGGCTATGGCTACACCTTC. The chain employs TRBV28 and TRBJ1-2, with a possible D match to TRBD1 (6 bases). CDR3 length equals 16 residues. V dropped 4 bases and J dropped 4 bases, with 19 bases sitting between them. CDR1 and CDR2 from the germline V gene are MDHEN and SYDVKM.